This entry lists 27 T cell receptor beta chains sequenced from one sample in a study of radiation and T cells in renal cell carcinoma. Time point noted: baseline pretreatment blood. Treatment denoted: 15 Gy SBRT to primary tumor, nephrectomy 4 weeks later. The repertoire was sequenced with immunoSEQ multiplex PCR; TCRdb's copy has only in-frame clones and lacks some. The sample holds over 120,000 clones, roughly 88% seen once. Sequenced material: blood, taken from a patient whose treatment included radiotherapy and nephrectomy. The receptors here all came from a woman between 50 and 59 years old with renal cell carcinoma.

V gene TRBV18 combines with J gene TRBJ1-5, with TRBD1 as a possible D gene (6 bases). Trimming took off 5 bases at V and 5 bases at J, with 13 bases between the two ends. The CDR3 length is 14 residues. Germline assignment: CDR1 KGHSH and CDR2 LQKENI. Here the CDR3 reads CASSSTGDYQPQHF. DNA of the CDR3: TGTGCCAGCTCATCGACAGGTGATTATCAGCCCCAGCATTTT.

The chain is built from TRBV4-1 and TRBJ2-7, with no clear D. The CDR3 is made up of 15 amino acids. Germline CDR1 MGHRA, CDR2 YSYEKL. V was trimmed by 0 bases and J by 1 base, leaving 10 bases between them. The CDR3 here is CASSQEELGSYEQYF. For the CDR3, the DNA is TGCGCCAGCAGCCAAGAGGAGTTGGGTTCCTACGAGCAGTACTTC.

This CDR3 is CASGSSGSNEQFF. In DNA form, the CDR3 reads TGTGCTAGTGGTTCCTCTGGGAGCAATGAGCAGTTCTTC. The chain is built from TRBV12-5 and TRBJ2-1; weak D call: TRBD2 (5 bases). The V gene lost 4 bases and the J gene lost 6 bases, with 10 bases spanning the gap. This CDR3 has 13 residues. Germline CDR1 reads LGHNT; CDR2 reads FRNRAP. The entire variable domain, with the rest obtained from reference TRBV12-5 and TRBJ2-1, is as follows: DARVTQTPRHKVTEMGQEVTMRCQPILGHNTVFWYRQTMMQGLELLAYFRNRAPLDDSGMPKDRFSAEMPDATLATLKIQPSEPRDSAVYFCASGSSGSNEQFFGPGTRLTVL.

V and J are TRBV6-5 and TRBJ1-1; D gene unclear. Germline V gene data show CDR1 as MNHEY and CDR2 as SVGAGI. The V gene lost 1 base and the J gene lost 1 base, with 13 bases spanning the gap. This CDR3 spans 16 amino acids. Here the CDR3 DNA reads TGTGCCAGCAGTTACTTCTCCCCTGCAGAGAACACTGAAGCTTTCTTT. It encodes CASSYFSPAENTEAFF.

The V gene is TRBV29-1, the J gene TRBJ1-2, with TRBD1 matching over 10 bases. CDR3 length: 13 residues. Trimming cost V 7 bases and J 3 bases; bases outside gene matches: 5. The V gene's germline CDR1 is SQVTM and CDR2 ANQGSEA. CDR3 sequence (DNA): TGCAGCGCCGGACAGGGGGGGGACTATGGCTACACCTTC. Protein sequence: CSAGQGGDYGYTF.

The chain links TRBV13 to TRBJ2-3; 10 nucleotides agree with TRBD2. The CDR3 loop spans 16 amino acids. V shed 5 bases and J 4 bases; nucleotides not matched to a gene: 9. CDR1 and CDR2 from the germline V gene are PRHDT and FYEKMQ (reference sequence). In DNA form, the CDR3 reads TGTGCCAGCAGCCCGGAGCGGGGGGGCCGAGCAGATACGCAGTATTTT. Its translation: CASSPERGGRADTQYF.

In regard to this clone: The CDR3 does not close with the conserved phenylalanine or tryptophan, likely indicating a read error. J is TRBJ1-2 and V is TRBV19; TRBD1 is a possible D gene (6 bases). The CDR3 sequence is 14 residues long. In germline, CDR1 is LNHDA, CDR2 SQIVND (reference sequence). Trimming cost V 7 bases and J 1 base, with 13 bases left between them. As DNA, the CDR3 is TGTGCCAGTACGAGGGGGGGAGTTAACTATGGCTACACCCTC. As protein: CASTRGGVNYGYTL.

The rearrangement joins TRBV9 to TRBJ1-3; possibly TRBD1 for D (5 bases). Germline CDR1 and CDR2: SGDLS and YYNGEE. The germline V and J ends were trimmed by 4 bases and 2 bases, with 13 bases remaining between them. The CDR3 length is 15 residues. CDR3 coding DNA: TGTGCCAGCAGCCCGCTGGTGGGGGCTGGAAACACCATATATTTT. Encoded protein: CASSPLVGAGNTIYF.

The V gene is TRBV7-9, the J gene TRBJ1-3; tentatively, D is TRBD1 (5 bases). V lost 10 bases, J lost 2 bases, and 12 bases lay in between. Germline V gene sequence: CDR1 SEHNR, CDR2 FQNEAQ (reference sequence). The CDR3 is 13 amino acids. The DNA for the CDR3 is TGTGCCACGGGGGGTAGGGCTGGAAACACCATATATTTT. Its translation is CATGGRAGNTIYF.

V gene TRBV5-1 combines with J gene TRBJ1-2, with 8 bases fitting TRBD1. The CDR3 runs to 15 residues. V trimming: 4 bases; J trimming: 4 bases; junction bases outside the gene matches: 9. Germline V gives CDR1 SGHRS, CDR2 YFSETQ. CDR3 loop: CASSPGQVLTYGYTF. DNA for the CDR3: TGCGCCAGCAGCCCGGGACAGGTCCTAACCTATGGCTACACCTTC.

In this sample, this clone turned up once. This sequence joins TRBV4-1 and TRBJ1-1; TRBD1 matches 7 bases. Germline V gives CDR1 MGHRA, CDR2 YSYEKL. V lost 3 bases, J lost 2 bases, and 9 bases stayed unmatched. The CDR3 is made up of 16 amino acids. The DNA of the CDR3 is TGCGCCAGCAGCCATCCACCGGGACAGTTAAACACTGAAGCTTTCTTT. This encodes CASSHPPGQLNTEAFF.

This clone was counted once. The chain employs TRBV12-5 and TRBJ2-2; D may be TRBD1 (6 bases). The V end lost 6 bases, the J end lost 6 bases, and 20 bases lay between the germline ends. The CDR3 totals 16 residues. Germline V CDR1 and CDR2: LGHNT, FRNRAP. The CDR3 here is CASGTYTGKGAGELFF. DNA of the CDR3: TGTGCTAGTGGAACCTATACAGGGAAGGGCGCCGGGGAGCTGTTTTTT.

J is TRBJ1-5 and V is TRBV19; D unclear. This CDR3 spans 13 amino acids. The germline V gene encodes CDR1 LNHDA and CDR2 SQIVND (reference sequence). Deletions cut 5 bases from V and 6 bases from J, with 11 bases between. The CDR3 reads CASSEQVGQPQHF. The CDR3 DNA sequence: TGTGCCAGTAGTGAGCAGGTGGGTCAGCCCCAGCATTTT.

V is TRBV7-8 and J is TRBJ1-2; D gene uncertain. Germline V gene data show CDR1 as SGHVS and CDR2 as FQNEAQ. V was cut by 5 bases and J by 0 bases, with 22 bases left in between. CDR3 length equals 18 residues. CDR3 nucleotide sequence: TGTGCCAGCAGCACACCCCGGGCAGATAAAGCCACTAACTATGGCTACACCTTC. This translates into CASSTPRADKATNYGYTF.

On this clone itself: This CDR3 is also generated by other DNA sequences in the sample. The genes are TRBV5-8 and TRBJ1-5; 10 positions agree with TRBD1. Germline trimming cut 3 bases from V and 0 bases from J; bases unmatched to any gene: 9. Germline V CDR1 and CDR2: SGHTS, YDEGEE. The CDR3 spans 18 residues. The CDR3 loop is CASSWTGQGRYSNQPQHF. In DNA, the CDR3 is TGTGCCAGCAGCTGGACGGGACAGGGGCGTTATAGCAATCAGCCCCAGCATTTT.

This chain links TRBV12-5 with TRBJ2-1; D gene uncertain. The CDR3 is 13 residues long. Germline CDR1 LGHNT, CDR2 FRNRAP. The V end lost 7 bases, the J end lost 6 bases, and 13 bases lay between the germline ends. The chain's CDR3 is CASAAEWGNEQFF. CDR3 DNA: TGTGCTAGTGCCGCAGAGTGGGGCAATGAGCAGTTCTTC.

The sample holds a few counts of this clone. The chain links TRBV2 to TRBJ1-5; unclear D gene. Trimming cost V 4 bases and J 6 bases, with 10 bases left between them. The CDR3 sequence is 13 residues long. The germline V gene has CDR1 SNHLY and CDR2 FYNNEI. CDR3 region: CASSVGISQPQHF. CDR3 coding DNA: TGTGCCAGCAGTGTAGGGATAAGTCAGCCCCAGCATTTT. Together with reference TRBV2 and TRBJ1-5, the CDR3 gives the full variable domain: EPEVTQTPSHQVTQMGQEVILRCVPISNHLYFYWYRQILGQKVEFLVSFYNNEISEKSEIFDDQFSVERPDGSNFTLKIRSTKLEDSAMYFCASSVGISQPQHFGDGTRLSIL.

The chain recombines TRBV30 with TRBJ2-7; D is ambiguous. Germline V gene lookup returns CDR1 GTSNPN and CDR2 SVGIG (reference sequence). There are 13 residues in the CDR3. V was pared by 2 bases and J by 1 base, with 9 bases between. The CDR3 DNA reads TGTGCCTGGAGTCAGTCGCAATCCTACGAGCAGTACTTC. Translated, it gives CAWSQSQSYEQYF.

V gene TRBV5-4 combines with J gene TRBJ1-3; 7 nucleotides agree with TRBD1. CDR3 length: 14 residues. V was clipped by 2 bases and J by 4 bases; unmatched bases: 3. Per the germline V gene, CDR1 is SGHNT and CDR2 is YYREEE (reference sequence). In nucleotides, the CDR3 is TGTGCCAGCAGCTTCGGGACAGCAGGAAACACCATATATTTT. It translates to CASSFGTAGNTIYF.

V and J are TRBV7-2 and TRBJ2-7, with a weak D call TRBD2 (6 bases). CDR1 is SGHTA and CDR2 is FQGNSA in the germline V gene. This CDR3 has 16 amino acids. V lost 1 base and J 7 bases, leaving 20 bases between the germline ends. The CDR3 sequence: CASSLDPFGARGEQYF. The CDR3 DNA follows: TGTGCCAGCAGCTTAGACCCCTTCGGCGCCCGGGGGGAGCAGTACTTC.

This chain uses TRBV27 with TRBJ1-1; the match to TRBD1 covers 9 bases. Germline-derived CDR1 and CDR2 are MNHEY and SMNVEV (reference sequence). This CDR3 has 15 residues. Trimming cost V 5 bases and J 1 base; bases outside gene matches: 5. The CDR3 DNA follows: TGTGCCAGCAGTCCGTCGACAGGGGGGAACACTGAAGCTTTCTTT. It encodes CASSPSTGGNTEAFF.

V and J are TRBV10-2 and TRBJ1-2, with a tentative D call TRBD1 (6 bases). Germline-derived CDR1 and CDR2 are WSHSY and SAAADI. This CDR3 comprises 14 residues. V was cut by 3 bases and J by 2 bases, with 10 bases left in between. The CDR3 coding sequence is TGCGCCAGCAGTGAAATCAGGGGCAACTATGGCTACACCTTC. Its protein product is CASSEIRGNYGYTF.

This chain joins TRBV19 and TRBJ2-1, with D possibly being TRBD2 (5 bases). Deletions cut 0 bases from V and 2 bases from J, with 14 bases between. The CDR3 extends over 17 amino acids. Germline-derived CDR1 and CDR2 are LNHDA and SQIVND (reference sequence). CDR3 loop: CASSIDRRGRTYNEQFF. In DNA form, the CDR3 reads TGTGCCAGTAGTATAGATCGACGGGGTCGTACCTACAATGAGCAGTTCTTC.

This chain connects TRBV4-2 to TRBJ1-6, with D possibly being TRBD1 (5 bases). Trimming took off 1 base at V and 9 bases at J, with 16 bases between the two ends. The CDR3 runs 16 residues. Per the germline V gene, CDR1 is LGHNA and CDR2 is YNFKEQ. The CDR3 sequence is CASSQVITSGVSPLHF. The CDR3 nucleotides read TGTGCCAGCAGCCAAGTAATTACCTCGGGGGTTTCACCCCTCCACTTT.

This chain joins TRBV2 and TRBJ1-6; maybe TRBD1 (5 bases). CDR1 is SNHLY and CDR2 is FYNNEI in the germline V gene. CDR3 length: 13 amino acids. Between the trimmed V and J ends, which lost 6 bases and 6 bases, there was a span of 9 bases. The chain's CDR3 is CASRGDFNSPLHF. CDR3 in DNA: TGTGCCAGCAGGGGGGACTTTAATTCACCCCTCCACTTT. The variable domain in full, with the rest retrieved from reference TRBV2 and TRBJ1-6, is EPEVTQTPSHQVTQMGQEVILRCVPISNHLYFYWYRQILGQKVEFLVSFYNNEISEKSEIFDDQFSVERPDGSNFTLKIRSTKLEDSAMYFCASRGDFNSPLHFGNGTRLTVT.

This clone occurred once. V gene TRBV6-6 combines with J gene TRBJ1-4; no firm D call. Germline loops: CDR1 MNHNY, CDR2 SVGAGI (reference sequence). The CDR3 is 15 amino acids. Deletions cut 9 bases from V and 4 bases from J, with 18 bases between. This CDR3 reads CASTPVTGFNEKLFF. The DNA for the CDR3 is TGTGCCAGTACTCCGGTCACTGGTTTTAATGAAAAACTGTTTTTT.

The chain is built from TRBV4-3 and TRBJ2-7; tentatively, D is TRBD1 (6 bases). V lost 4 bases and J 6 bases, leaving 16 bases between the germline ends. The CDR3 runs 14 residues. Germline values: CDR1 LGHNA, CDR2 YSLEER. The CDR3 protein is CASSPQTGIGEQYF. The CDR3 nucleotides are TGCGCCAGCAGCCCCCAGACAGGAATCGGCGAGCAGTACTTC.